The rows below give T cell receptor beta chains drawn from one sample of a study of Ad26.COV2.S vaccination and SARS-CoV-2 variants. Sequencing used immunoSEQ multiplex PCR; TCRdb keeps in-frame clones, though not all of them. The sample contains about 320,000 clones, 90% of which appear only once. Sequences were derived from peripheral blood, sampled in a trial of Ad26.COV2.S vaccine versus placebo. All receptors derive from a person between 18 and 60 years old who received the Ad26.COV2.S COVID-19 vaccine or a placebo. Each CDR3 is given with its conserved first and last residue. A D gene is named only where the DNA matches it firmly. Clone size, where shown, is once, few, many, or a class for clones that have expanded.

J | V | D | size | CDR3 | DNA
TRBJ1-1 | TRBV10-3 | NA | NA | CAIRTIRDTEAFF | TGTGCCATCAGAACGATCCGCGACACTGAAGCTTTCTTT
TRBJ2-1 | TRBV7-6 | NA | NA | CASSLALAIYNEQFF | TGTGCCAGCAGCTTGGCACTCGCCATCTACAATGAGCAGTTCTTC
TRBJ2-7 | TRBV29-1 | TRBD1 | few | CSVRTGVTYEQYF | TGCAGCGTGCGGACAGGCGTTACCTACGAGCAGTACTTC
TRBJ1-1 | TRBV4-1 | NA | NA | CASSQGGAKGWDTEAFF | TGCGCCAGCAGCCAAGGAGGGGCGAAGGGTTGGGACACTGAAGCTTTCTTT
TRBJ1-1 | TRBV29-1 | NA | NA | CSVVLDKAGTEAFF | TGCAGCGTTGTGCTCGACAAGGCGGGCACTGAAGCTTTCTTT
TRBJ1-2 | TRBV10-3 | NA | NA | CAISEDTYGYTF | TGTGCCATCAGTGAGGACACCTATGGCTACACCTTC
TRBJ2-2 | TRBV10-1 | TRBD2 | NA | CASSESPAGGPGYRTGELFF | TGCGCCAGCAGTGAGTCGCCTGCGGGAGGGCCAGGATACAGGACCGGGGAGCTGTTTTTT
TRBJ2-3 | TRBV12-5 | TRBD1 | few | CASGLVLVGQGRLNSSTDTQYF | TGTGCTAGTGGTTTGGTACTCGTGGGACAGGGGCGACTCAACTCTAGCACAGATACGCAGTATTTT
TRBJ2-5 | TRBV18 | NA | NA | CASSPNFSPSGRPYQETQYF | TGTGCCAGCTCACCGAATTTTTCCCCCTCGGGTAGACCGTACCAAGAGACCCAGTACTTC
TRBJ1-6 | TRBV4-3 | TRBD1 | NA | CASSQDAEVGQGNSPLHF | TGCGCCAGCAGCCAAGACGCTGAGGTGGGACAGGGTAATTCACCCCTCCACTTT
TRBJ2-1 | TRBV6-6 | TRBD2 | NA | CASSYPSGRIYNEQFF | TGTGCCAGCAGTTACCCCAGCGGGAGAATCTACAATGAGCAGTTCTTC
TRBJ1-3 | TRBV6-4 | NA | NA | CASSVGSSGNTIYF | TGTGCCAGCAGTGTCGGGAGCTCTGGAAACACCATATATTTT
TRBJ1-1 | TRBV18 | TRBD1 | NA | CASSPAGQAYEAFF | TGTGCCAGCTCACCCGCGGGACAGGCTTATGAAGCTTTCTTT
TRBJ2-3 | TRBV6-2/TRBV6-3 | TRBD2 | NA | CASSSGLAGGRDTQYF | TGTGCCAGCAGTTCGGGACTCGCGGGGGGGCGGGATACGCAGTATTTT
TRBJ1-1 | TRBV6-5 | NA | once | CASTLGGGNTEAFF | TGTGCCAGCACCTTGGGGGGGGGAAACACTGAAGCTTTCTTT
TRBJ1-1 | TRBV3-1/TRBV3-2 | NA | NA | CASGGQPNTEAFF | TGTGCCAGCGGCGGACAGCCGAACACTGAAGCTTTCTTT
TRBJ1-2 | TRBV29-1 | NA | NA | CSVQGRQYGYTF | TGCAGCGTTCAGGGGCGTCAGTATGGCTACACCTTC
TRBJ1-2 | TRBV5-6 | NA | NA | CASNEGVYGYTF | TGTGCCAGCAATGAGGGAGTCTATGGCTACACCTTC
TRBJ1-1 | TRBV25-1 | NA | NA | CASEGPLNTEAFF | TGTGCCAGCGAGGGGCCTCTGAACACTGAAGCTTTCTTT
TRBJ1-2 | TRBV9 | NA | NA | CASSVGQGNYGYTF | TGTGCCAGCAGCGTAGGCCAGGGCAACTATGGCTACACCTTC
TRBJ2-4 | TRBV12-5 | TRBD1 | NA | CASGLGTGDSKNIQYF | TGTGCTAGTGGTTTGGGGACAGGGGATTCCAAAAACATTCAGTACTTC
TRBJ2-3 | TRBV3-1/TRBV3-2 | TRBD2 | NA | CASSQVSGAGAVDTQYF | TGTGCCAGCAGCCAAGTTTCCGGGGCGGGAGCTGTAGATACGCAGTATTTT
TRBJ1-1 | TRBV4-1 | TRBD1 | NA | CASSQDRGADTEAFF | TGCGCCAGCAGCCAGGACAGGGGCGCAGACACTGAAGCTTTCTTT
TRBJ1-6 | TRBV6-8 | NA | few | CASSYSDLGSYNSPLHF | TGTGCCAGCAGTTACTCAGATTTGGGCTCCTATAATTCACCCCTCCACTTT
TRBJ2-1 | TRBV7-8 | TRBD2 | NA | CASLPGLGTYNEQFF | TGTGCCAGCTTACCGGGACTAGGGACCTACAATGAGCAGTTCTTC
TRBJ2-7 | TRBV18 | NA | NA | CASSPLRGEQYF | TGTGCCAGCTCACCACTCCGGGGCGAGCAGTACTTC
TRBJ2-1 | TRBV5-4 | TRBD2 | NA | CASSLSGGADEQFF | TGTGCCAGCAGCCTTAGCGGGGGGGCCGATGAGCAGTTCTTC
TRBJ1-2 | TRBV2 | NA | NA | CASTFEEKPHGYTF | TGTGCCAGCACCTTTGAGGAGAAGCCCCATGGCTACACCTTC
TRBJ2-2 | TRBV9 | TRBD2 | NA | CASSIRTSGTGELFF | TGTGCCAGCAGCATCCGGACTAGCGGCACCGGGGAGCTGTTTTTT
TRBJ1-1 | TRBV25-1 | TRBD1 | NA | CASSEQGAMNTEAFF | TGTGCCAGCAGTGAACAGGGGGCGATGAACACTGAAGCTTTCTTT
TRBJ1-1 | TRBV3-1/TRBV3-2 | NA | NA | CASSQVGIYTEAFF | TGTGCCAGCAGCCAAGTAGGGATTTACACTGAAGCTTTCTTT
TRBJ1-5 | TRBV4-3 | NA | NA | CASSQERVDQPQHF | TGCGCCAGCAGCCAAGAGAGGGTGGATCAGCCCCAGCATTTT
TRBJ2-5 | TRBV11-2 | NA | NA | CASSLANRDGETQYF | TGTGCCAGCAGCTTAGCCAACAGGGACGGAGAGACCCAGTACTTC
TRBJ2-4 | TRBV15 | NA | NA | CATSRDLIVSAKNIQYF | TGTGCCACCAGCAGAGATCTAATCGTTTCAGCCAAAAACATTCAGTACTTC
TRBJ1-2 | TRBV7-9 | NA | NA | CASTTVGSYYGYTF | TGTGCCAGCACCACCGTGGGCTCATACTATGGCTACACCTTC
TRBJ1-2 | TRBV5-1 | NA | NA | CASSFGFRDTNYGYTF | TGCGCCAGCAGCTTCGGATTCCGGGATACTAACTATGGCTACACCTTC
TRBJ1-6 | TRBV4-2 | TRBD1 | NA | CASTTGQNNSPLHF | TGTGCCAGCACCACGGGACAGAATAATTCACCCCTCCACTTT
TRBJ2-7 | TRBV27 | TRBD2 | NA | CASKSLAAPQDEAYEQYF | TGTGCCAGCAAGTCCCTAGCGGCCCCACAGGATGAAGCCTACGAGCAGTACTTC
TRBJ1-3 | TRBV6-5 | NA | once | CASSPGGDSGNTIYF | TGTGCCAGCTCGCCTGGCGGGGACTCTGGAAACACCATATATTTT
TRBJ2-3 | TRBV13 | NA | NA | CASSYYRVQDGTDTQYF | TGTGCCAGCAGCTACTACAGGGTACAAGATGGCACAGATACGCAGTATTTT